Listed below are T cell receptor beta chains from one sample, sequenced in a study of blood T cell repertoires in COVID-19. Using immunoSEQ multiplex PCR, the repertoire was profiled, and TCRdb retains in-frame clones only, with some absent. The sample yields around 300,000 clones, over 75% seen once. What was sequenced was peripheral blood. The receptors originated from a human donor in a cohort sampled during active COVID-19. The CDR3 runs from the conserved cysteine through the conserved F or W. Each record gives: D gene, V gene, J gene, CDR3 DNA, CDR3 protein. The D gene is left open where the match is weak.

.	TRBV6-6	TRBJ1-5	TGTGCCAGCAGTAGGGGCGCGGGGGATCAGCCCCAGCATTTT	CASSRGAGDQPQHF
.	TRBV18	TRBJ1-5	TGTGCCAGCTCACCACAAGGGGATAGCAATCAGCCCCAGCATTTT	CASSPQGDSNQPQHF
TRBD1	TRBV28	TRBJ1-2	TGTGCCAGCACCGGACAGGCCTATGGCTACACCTTC	CASTGQAYGYTF
.	TRBV13	TRBJ1-1	TGTGCCAGCAGCTCCTTAAGCCGTGAAGCTTTCTTT	CASSSLSREAFF
TRBD1	TRBV19	TRBJ2-7	TGTGCCAGTAGTATTGGACAGGGGCCCTCCTACGAGCAGTACTTC	CASSIGQGPSYEQYF
.	TRBV7-2	TRBJ1-1	TGTGCCAGCAGCTTAGTTGGCATTGAAGCTTTCTTT	CASSLVGIEAFF
.	TRBV6-5	TRBJ1-5	TGTGCCAGCAGTTACTCGTGGCAGGCCGGCAATCAGCCCCAGCATTTT	CASSYSWQAGNQPQHF
.	TRBV12-3/TRBV12-4	TRBJ1-1	TGTGCCAGCAGGCCCAACAGAGAAGCTTTCTTT	CASRPNREAFF
.	TRBV6-5	TRBJ1-4	TGTGCCAGCTCTGGTGGACGGCGGGGAGGTGAAAAACTGTTTTTT	CASSGGRRGGEKLFF
.	TRBV6-5	TRBJ1-5	TGTGCCAGCAGTTCCGGGGACATCCCGCATCAGCCCCAGCATTTT	CASSSGDIPHQPQHF
.	TRBV7-9	TRBJ1-1	TGTGCCAGCAGCTCAACAGACAGGAACACTGAAGCTTTCTTT	CASSSTDRNTEAFF
TRBD1	TRBV19	TRBJ1-4	TGTGCCAGTAGTACGGACAGGACAACTAATGAAAAACTGTTTTTT	CASSTDRTTNEKLFF
TRBD1	TRBV18	TRBJ2-7	TGTGCCAGCTCACCACGGCCAGGGGGTTACGAGCAGTACTTC	CASSPRPGGYEQYF
.	TRBV30	TRBJ1-1	TGTGCCTGGAAATTTCGCACTGAAGCTTTCTTT	CAWKFRTEAFF
.	TRBV30	TRBJ1-6	TGTGCCTGGAGTGTACCCGGGACTGATAATTCACCCCTCCACTTT	CAWSVPGTDNSPLHF
TRBD2	TRBV7-2	TRBJ2-7	TGTGCCAGCAGCCCGACTAGCGGGGGAACCTACGAGCAGTACTTC	CASSPTSGGTYEQYF
TRBD1	TRBV29-1	TRBJ1-1	TGCAGCGCCATCCTCGGACAGGGTGGGAAAGCTTTCTTT	CSAILGQGGKAFF
.	TRBV9	TRBJ2-7	TGTGCCAGCAGCGTAGATGGGGACATCCCCGACGAGCAGTACTTC	CASSVDGDIPDEQYF
.	TRBV5-1	TRBJ1-3	TGCGCCAGCAGCTTGGAATCGTTAAACACCATATATTTT	CASSLESLNTIYF
.	TRBV5-1	TRBJ1-1	TGCGCCAGCAGCCCTTTACCGGACACTGAAGCTTTCTTT	CASSPLPDTEAFF